These T cell receptor beta chains were read from a single sample in a study of PD-L1 blockade in urothelial cancer. Sequenced by immunoSEQ multiplex PCR; TCRdb stores in-frame clones only, minus some. The sample lists about 52,000 clones, roughly 84% occurring once. Sequenced here: PBMCs, sampled around atezolizumab (anti-PD-L1) treatment. The receptor set was obtained from a man aged 40-49 years with urothelial cancer. The CDR3 runs from the conserved cysteine through the conserved F or W. A D gene is named only where the DNA matches it firmly. Only part of the rows carry a size: once, few, many, or a class if the clone is expanded.

>TRBJ2-7|NA|TRBD2|TRBV7-8
CASSPGGRLSEQYF
TGTGCCAGCAGCCCCGGGGGGAGGCTCTCCGAGCAGTACTTC
>TRBJ1-5|few|NA|TRBV28
CASSLYGGGSSNQPQHF
TGTGCCAGCAGTTTATATGGGGGCGGCTCTAGCAATCAGCCCCAGCATTTT
>TRBJ1-5|NA|NA|TRBV28
CASSLRRVRNQPQHF
TGTGCCAGCAGTTTACGGAGGGTCCGCAATCAGCCCCAGCATTTT
>TRBJ1-2|NA|NA|TRBV2
CASSEQVSGERGYTF
TGTGCCAGCAGTGAACAGGTGTCAGGGGAGCGTGGCTACACCTTC
>TRBJ1-2|NA|TRBD1|TRBV14
CASSQVAGRTGYGYTF
TGTGCCAGCAGCCAAGTGGCGGGACGGACAGGCTATGGCTACACCTTC
>TRBJ2-1|NA|NA|TRBV7-2
CASSLPPPQHGEQFF
TGTGCCAGCAGCCTCCCCCCTCCCCAACACGGGGAGCAGTTCTTC
>TRBJ2-3|NA|TRBD2|TRBV7-2
CASSYSGRTDTQYF
TGTGCCAGCAGTTATAGCGGGAGGACAGATACGCAGTATTTT
>TRBJ2-1|NA|NA|TRBV7-2
CASSLAPGRVDEQFF
TGTGCCAGCAGCTTAGCTCCTGGGCGGGTCGATGAGCAGTTCTTC
>TRBJ2-1|NA|TRBD2|TRBV28
CASSASGRAYNEQFF
TGTGCCAGCAGCGCAAGCGGGAGGGCATACAATGAGCAGTTCTTC
>TRBJ2-5|NA|TRBD1|TRBV28
CASSSLSGTGRETQYF
TGTGCCAGCAGTTCCTTATCTGGGACAGGGAGAGAGACCCAGTACTTC
>TRBJ2-3|NA|TRBD2|TRBV10-3
CAISLAGTDTQYF
TGTGCCATCAGTCTAGCGGGCACAGATACGCAGTATTTT
>TRBJ1-5|NA|TRBD1|TRBV5-1
CASSLPPHTGGIQPQHF
TGCGCCAGCAGCTTGCCCCCCCATACAGGGGGGATTCAGCCCCAGCATTTT
>TRBJ2-7|NA|NA|TRBV5-5
CASSSRPGATYEQYF
TGTGCCAGCAGCTCCCGTCCAGGGGCGACCTACGAGCAGTACTTC
>TRBJ2-1|NA|TRBD1|TRBV7-2
CASSSDRARHNEQFF
TGTGCCAGCAGCAGCGACAGGGCAAGGCACAATGAGCAGTTCTTC
>TRBJ1-2|NA|NA|TRBV6-6
CASSYNPKGGGGYTF
TGTGCCAGCAGTTACAACCCGAAAGGGGGTGGAGGCTACACCTTC
>TRBJ2-5|NA|TRBD2|TRBV28
CASSLFAGGETQYF
TGTGCCAGCAGTTTATTTGCGGGAGGAGAGACCCAGTACTTC
>TRBJ2-7|NA|TRBD2|TRBV11-2
CASSHSGSLGEQYF
TGTGCCAGCAGCCATAGCGGGAGTCTTGGAGAGCAGTACTTC
>TRBJ2-3|few|NA|TRBV14
CASSQGLGRAQYF
TGTGCCAGCAGCCAAGGGTTAGGCAGGGCCCAGTATTTT
>TRBJ2-1|NA|NA|TRBV5-6
CASSLAVRRFSYNEQFF
TGTGCCAGCAGCTTGGCGGTGAGGAGGTTCTCCTACAATGAGCAGTTCTTC
>TRBJ2-7|NA|NA|TRBV28
CASSFGLGGISEQYF
TGTGCCAGCAGTTTCGGGTTGGGGGGTATTAGCGAGCAGTACTTC
>TRBJ1-1|NA|NA|TRBV4-1
CASSQDDRLTEAFF
TGCGCCAGCAGCCAAGATGACAGGCTGACTGAAGCTTTCTTT
>TRBJ2-7|NA|TRBD2|TRBV9
CASSSSGTSGASYEQYF
TGTGCCAGCAGTTCCTCCGGGACTAGCGGAGCCTCCTACGAGCAGTACTTC
>TRBJ2-1|few|TRBD2|TRBV27
CAIQRLAGGEQFF
TGTGCCATTCAAAGGCTAGCGGGAGGCGAGCAGTTCTTC
>TRBJ1-5|NA|NA|TRBV28
CASSPVGQNQPQHF
TGTGCCAGCAGCCCTGTGGGACAAAATCAGCCCCAGCATTTT
>TRBJ1-1|NA|TRBD1|TRBV27
CASRSSRTGNTEAFF
TGTGCCAGCAGATCGTCCCGGACAGGGAACACTGAAGCTTTCTTT
>TRBJ2-5|NA|NA|TRBV7-9
CASSRAETQYF
TGTGCCAGCAGCCGCGCTGAGACCCAGTACTTC
>TRBJ2-7|NA|TRBD2|TRBV28
CASTSPPAGRAEQYF
TGTGCCAGCACCTCACCCCCCGCAGGGAGGGCCGAGCAGTACTTC
>TRBJ2-1|NA|TRBD2|TRBV28
CASNSGSVNEQFF
TGTGCCAGCAACAGCGGGAGCGTGAATGAGCAGTTCTTC
>TRBJ1-1|few|NA|TRBV7-3
CASGHTNTEAFF
TGTGCCAGCGGACACACAAACACTGAAGCTTTCTTT
>TRBJ2-7|NA|NA|TRBV7-2
CASSPDTYEQYF
TGTGCCAGCAGCCCTGACACCTACGAGCAGTACTTC
>TRBJ2-7|NA|TRBD1|TRBV5-6
CASSLGRDSGEF
TGTGCCAGCAGCTTGGGAAGGGACAGCGGTGAATTC
>TRBJ2-3|NA|TRBD2|TRBV4-2
CASSQDPGGAGGPDTDTQYF
TGTGCCAGCAGCCAAGATCCGGGGGGTGCGGGAGGGCCGGACACAGATACGCAGTATTTT
>TRBJ2-2|NA|NA|TRBV7-8
CASSLGRNLNTGELFF
TGTGCCAGCAGCTTGGGGCGGAACTTGAACACCGGGGAGCTGTTTTTT
>TRBJ1-1|NA|NA|TRBV7-8
CASSPPTGWTEAFF
TGTGCCAGCAGCCCACCGACAGGATGGACTGAAGCTTTCTTT
>TRBJ2-3|NA|TRBD2|TRBV4-1
CASSTGLAASTDTQYF
TGCGCCAGCAGCACCGGACTAGCGGCTAGCACAGATACGCAGTATTTT
>TRBJ2-5|NA|TRBD2|TRBV6-1
CASSEARTSGYQETQYF
TGTGCCAGCAGTGAAGCGCGGACTAGCGGGTACCAAGAGACCCAGTACTTC
>TRBJ2-7|NA|NA|TRBV25-1
CASSVELHEQYF
TGTGCCAGCAGTGTAGAACTCCACGAGCAGTACTTC
>TRBJ2-1|NA|NA|TRBV2
CASSETSLSGVEQFF
TGTGCCAGCAGTGAAACAAGTCTCTCGGGGGTTGAGCAGTTCTTC
>TRBJ1-1|NA|NA|TRBV14
CASSQDLGLGGTEAFF
TGTGCCAGCAGCCAAGATCTGGGTTTGGGGGGCACTGAAGCTTTCTTT
>TRBJ1-3|NA|NA|TRBV7-8
CASSRSGVDSPNTIYF
TGTGCCAGCAGCCGATCGGGCGTGGACAGCCCGAACACCATATATTTT
>TRBJ2-6|NA|TRBD1|TRBV6-1
CASRDRGTGANVLTF
TGTGCCAGCAGGGACAGGGGGACTGGGGCCAACGTCCTGACTTTC
>TRBJ2-1|NA|NA|TRBV29-1
CSVASSYNEQFF
TGCAGCGTTGCCAGCTCCTACAATGAGCAGTTCTTC
>TRBJ1-4|NA|TRBD1|TRBV5-1
CASSSDRVNEKLFF
TGCGCCAGCAGCTCGGACAGGGTAAATGAAAAACTGTTTTTT
>TRBJ2-1|NA|TRBD2|TRBV30
CAWSVHWASGRTGSYNEQFF
TGTGCCTGGAGTGTACATTGGGCTAGCGGGAGGACTGGCTCCTACAATGAGCAGTTCTTC
>TRBJ2-5|NA|NA|TRBV6-4
CASSGLGYF
TGTGCCAGCAGCGGTCTAGGGTACTTC
>TRBJ2-2|once|NA|TRBV6-6
CASSPHLSQNTGELFF
TGTGCCAGCAGCCCCCATTTGAGCCAGAACACCGGGGAGCTGTTTTTT
>TRBJ2-4|NA|NA|TRBV5-1
CASSNRADIQYF
TGCGCCAGCAGCAACAGGGCGGACATTCAGTACTTC
>TRBJ2-1|NA|NA|TRBV19
CASSILTAGSLNEQFF
TGTGCCAGTAGTATACTCACGGCGGGCTCACTTAATGAGCAGTTCTTC